This entry is about one TCR beta chain. Researchers sorted participants into cohorts using their self-reported clinical history. CDR1 SNHLY and CDR2 FYNNEI come from the germline V gene. The CDR3 loop spans 14 amino acids. V lost 6 bases, J lost 9 bases, and 18 bases lay in between. This entry comes from a study of blood T cell repertoires in COVID-19. At the level of the study: From T cells, B-cell-depleted T cells, or PBMCs came the material, which was cDNA or gDNA.

TCRdb's table, derived via immunoSEQ multiplex PCR, lists solely in-frame clones and lacks some. This repertoire shows 250,000 to 300,000 clones, roughly 88% found once; its top ten account for 0.75% to 1%. The material sequenced was PBMCs or T cells enriched from blood (not recorded which). V usage is TRBV2 and J usage is TRBJ1-5; D possibly corresponds to TRBD1 (6 bases). The source of this sequence is a young woman who had recovered from COVID-19. The CDR3 spells CASRDSSSSPPQHF. CDR3 coding DNA: TGTGCCAGCAGGGACAGTTCCTCATCCCCGCCCCAGCATTTT.